This passage covers 25 T cell receptor beta chains from one sample sequenced in a study of blood T cell repertoires in COVID-19. Only in-frame clones appear in the TCRdb table, and some are missing; sequencing was by immunoSEQ multiplex PCR. The table includes 200,000 to 300,000 clones, about 79% detected once. The sample was peripheral blood. The receptors stem from an elderly man with acute or convalescent COVID-19.

The rearrangement links TRBV2 to TRBJ1-6; D might be TRBD1 (5 bases). CDR3 size: 17 residues. In germline, CDR1 is SNHLY, CDR2 FYNNEI. V lost 8 bases and J lost 0, with 17 bases in between. The CDR3, as DNA: TGTGCCAGCCGCCGGGGGAACGTAGGCTCCTATAATTCACCCCTCCACTTT. Encoded protein: CASRRGNVGSYNSPLHF.

The chain recombines TRBV27 with TRBJ2-7, with D possibly being TRBD1 (5 bases). V was clipped by 5 bases and J by 1 base, with 15 bases between them. Germline CDR1 and CDR2: MNHEY and SMNVEV (reference sequence). The CDR3 spans 15 residues. DNA for the CDR3: TGTGCCAGCAGTGCCCTGGTAGGGGTTTCCTACGAGCAGTACTTC. Translated, it gives CASSALVGVSYEQYF.

The rearrangement uses TRBV5-6 and TRBJ2-7, with D perhaps matching TRBD2 (6 bases). The CDR3 consists of 16 residues. Germline assignment: CDR1 SGHDT and CDR2 YYEEEE. With 2 bases removed from V and 3 bases from J, the gap between germline ends came to 18 bases. The CDR3 is CASSLVGLSAGYEQYF. The DNA of the CDR3 is TGTGCCAGCAGCTTAGTCGGACTCTCAGCGGGCTACGAGCAGTACTTC.

Note on this clone: This CDR3 is also generated by other DNA sequences in the sample. The DNA of the CDR3 is TGTGCCAGCAGTAGGGACAGGGGGAGCAATCAGCCCCAGCATTTT. Protein sequence: CASSRDRGSNQPQHF. The chain carries TRBV6-5 and TRBJ1-5; the match to TRBD1 covers 11 bases. CDR1 MNHEY and CDR2 SVGAGI come from the germline V gene. The CDR3 extends over 15 amino acids. The junction had 1 base not matched to a gene; V was cut back by 5 bases and J by 1 base.

There are a few counts of this clone. V is TRBV21-1 and J is TRBJ2-3; the table's D call, TRBD2, has no DNA check behind it. TRBV21-1 corresponds to a pseudogene. The CDR3 extends over 17 amino acids. The CDR3 bases are TGTGCCAGCAGCAAAGAGAAGGACGGTGGACTCACAGATACGCAGTATTTT. Amino acids: CASSKEKDGGLTDTQYF.

The rearrangement uses TRBV5-8 and TRBJ1-6; D remains ambiguous. The CDR3 covers 17 residues. Per the germline V gene, CDR1 is SGHTS and CDR2 is YDEGEE. Deletions cut 1 base from V and 1 base from J, with 12 bases between. DNA of the CDR3: TGTGCCAGCAGCTTGAGGACTCAAAGTTCCTATAATTCACCCCTCCACTTT. Its protein is CASSLRTQSSYNSPLHF.

The chain is built from TRBV28 and TRBJ1-6; D is undetermined. V lost 5 bases and J lost 9, with 14 bases in between. Per germline, CDR1 MDHEN and CDR2 SYDVKM. This CDR3 is 14 amino acids long. The CDR3 nucleotides read TGTGCCAGCAGTCCCGGGCCTCGGGGTTCACCCCTCCACTTT. Amino acid sequence: CASSPGPRGSPLHF.

The J gene is TRBJ1-5, the V gene TRBV28, with D possibly TRBD1 on 5 matching bases. The germline V gene encodes CDR1 MDHEN and CDR2 SYDVKM. V lost 8 bases to trimming and J lost 4 bases, with 21 bases between them. This CDR3 contains 16 residues. Here the CDR3 DNA reads TGTGCCAGCCGTCTTAGGGCAGGCCAGGGAAATCAGCCCCAGCATTTT. This sequence encodes CASRLRAGQGNQPQHF.

The CDR3 nucleotides are TGTGCCAGTAGTCCCCGGGGGTTCAGCAATCAGCCCCAGCATTTT. This sequence encodes CASSPRGFSNQPQHF. J is TRBJ1-5 and V is TRBV19; a weak D match, TRBD1 (5 bases). The CDR3 extends over 15 amino acids. V was clipped by 5 bases and J by 1 base, with 12 bases between them. In germline, CDR1 is LNHDA, CDR2 SQIVND (reference sequence).

The V call is TRBV10-3, the J call TRBJ1-1; 8 nucleotides align to TRBD1. Trimming removed 2 bases from V and 4 bases from J; junction bases left unmatched: 6. CDR1 and CDR2 (germline): ENHRY, SYGVKD. The CDR3 spans 15 residues. The CDR3 nucleotides are TGTGCCATCAGTGAGACGACAGGGGTCCGCACTGAAGCTTTCTTT. This encodes CAISETTGVRTEAFF.

The chain recombines TRBV14 with TRBJ1-4; D perhaps matches TRBD1 (5 bases). Germline V gene sequence: CDR1 SGHDN, CDR2 FVKESK. The V and J ends lost 4 bases and 7 bases respectively, with 28 bases between them. There are 19 residues in the CDR3. CDR3: CASSPEEGRLRQGGEKLFF. The DNA for the CDR3 is TGTGCCAGCAGCCCAGAGGAGGGGCGCCTCCGCCAGGGCGGTGAAAAACTGTTTTTT.

The V and J genes are TRBV18 and TRBJ2-1; 7 bases line up with TRBD2. Germline V CDR1 and CDR2: KGHSH, LQKENI. V dropped 8 bases and J dropped 6; count of bases not matched to a gene: 7. The CDR3 is 13 residues long. Here the CDR3 reads CASLTTGGNEQFF. The CDR3 nucleotides read TGTGCCAGCCTCACCACGGGGGGCAATGAGCAGTTCTTC.

The chain employs TRBV7-2 and TRBJ2-7, with D possibly matching TRBD1 (6 bases). Germline CDR1 is SGHTA and CDR2 is FQGNSA. Between the trimmed V and J ends, which lost 5 bases and 4 bases, there was a span of 18 bases. This CDR3 region has 15 residues. In nucleotides, the CDR3 is TGTGCCAGCAGCCTCGCCGACAGGAGAGTGTACGAGCAGTACTTC. As protein: CASSLADRRVYEQYF.

V gene TRBV28 combines with J gene TRBJ1-6; TRBD1 agrees at 9 bases. The germline gives CDR1 MDHEN, CDR2 SYDVKM. This CDR3 contains 20 residues. J lost 0 bases, V lost 6 bases, and 15 bases had no gene match. CDR3 sequence (DNA): TGTGCCAGCAGGACTCAACCGGGACAGGGTTATAGCTCCTATAATTCACCCCTCCACTTT. Residues: CASRTQPGQGYSSYNSPLHF.

The rearrangement joins TRBV2 to TRBJ2-1; 11 bases are a match to TRBD2. Losses at the gene ends were 7 bases for V and 6 bases for J; bases not matched to a gene: 5. Germline V CDR1 and CDR2: SNHLY, FYNNEI. There are 14 residues in the CDR3. The CDR3 DNA sequence: TGTGCCAGCAAGGGGACTAGCGGATCCAATGAGCAGTTCTTC. Its protein is CASKGTSGSNEQFF.

This rearrangement joins TRBV5-8 to TRBJ1-6, with 9 bases matching TRBD1. There are 15 residues in the CDR3. The V gene end was trimmed by 0 bases and the J gene end by 10 bases; junction bases not matched to a gene: 5. The V gene's germline CDR1 is SGHTS and CDR2 YDEGEE. CDR3 nucleotide sequence: TGTGCCAGCAGCTTGGATGGGACAGGGAAATCACCCCTCCACTTT. It translates to CASSLDGTGKSPLHF.

The chain carries TRBV9 and TRBJ2-3, with TRBD1 identical over 8 bases. From germline, CDR1 is SGDLS and CDR2 YYNGEE. With 4 bases clipped from V and 0 bases from J, the junction kept 10 bases outside the gene matches. The CDR3 sequence is 17 residues long. The CDR3 nucleotides are TGTGCCAGCAGCCCGAGGGGGACAGGACCTAGCACAGATACGCAGTATTTT. This codes for CASSPRGTGPSTDTQYF.

The rearrangement links TRBV19 to TRBJ2-7; 12 positions agree with TRBD2. This CDR3 is built from 14 residues. Germline loops: CDR1 LNHDA, CDR2 SQIVND (reference sequence). V lost 5 bases, J lost 5 bases, and 4 bases stayed unmatched. The CDR3: CASSGLAGGHEQYF. Written as DNA, the CDR3 is TGTGCCAGTAGTGGGCTAGCGGGAGGGCACGAGCAGTACTTC.

This clone was detected a few times. V usage is TRBV19 and J usage is TRBJ1-4; 7 bases fit TRBD1. The CDR3 spans 16 residues. Unmatched junction bases numbered 7, after V lost 6 bases and J lost 0 bases. The V gene's germline CDR1 is LNHDA and CDR2 SQIVND (reference sequence). The CDR3, as DNA: TGTGCCAGTAGGCTCCACAGGGGCGCAACTAATGAAAAACTGTTTTTT. This translates into CASRLHRGATNEKLFF.

This chain connects TRBV18 to TRBJ1-1; D possibly corresponds to TRBD1 (6 bases). The V end lost 3 bases, the J end lost 8 bases, and 10 bases lay between the germline ends. The CDR3 extends over 12 amino acids. Germline V lookup: CDR1 KGHSH, CDR2 LQKENI. CDR3 bases: TGTGCCAGCTCACCCCAGAGGGGGGAAGCTTTCTTT. This translates into CASSPQRGEAFF.

The chain uses TRBV5-1 and TRBJ1-4; D not resolved. The CDR3 runs 15 residues. The V end lost 0 bases, the J end lost 0 bases, and 6 bases lay between the germline ends. CDR1 and CDR2 from the germline V gene are SGHRS and YFSETQ. CDR3 DNA sequence: TGCGCCAGCAGCTTGGGGAGGACAACTAATGAAAAACTGTTTTTT. It specifies CASSLGRTTNEKLFF.

The CDR3 DNA reads TGTGCCAGCAGTGGAGCCTGGCGGGGGGGCCTGCACGAGCAGTACTTC. Translated, it gives CASSGAWRGGLHEQYF. The genes are TRBV25-1 and TRBJ2-7; 9 bases map to TRBD2. CDR1 and CDR2 from the germline V gene are MGHDK and SYGVNS. V gave up 4 bases and J gave up 5 bases; unmatched junction bases: 12. This CDR3 has 16 residues.

The chain links TRBV3-1 (or the pseudogene TRBV3-2) to TRBJ1-2; no clear D gene. Germline V gene lookup returns CDR1 LGHDT and CDR2 YNNKEL (reference sequence). With 1 base removed from V and 1 base from J, the gap between germline ends came to 4 bases. CDR3 length equals 13 residues. CDR3 protein: CASSQASNYGYTF. CDR3 DNA: TGTGCCAGCAGCCAAGCCAGTAACTATGGCTACACCTTC.

The chain joins TRBV7-2 to TRBJ1-5; D not resolved. V was pared by 7 bases and J by 0 bases, with 13 bases between. The CDR3 runs to 15 residues. Germline V lookup: CDR1 SGHTA, CDR2 FQGNSA. CDR3 residues: CASTRTGYSNQPQHF. The CDR3 bases are TGTGCCAGCACCCGGACGGGATATAGCAATCAGCCCCAGCATTTT.

The gene calls are TRBV12-5 and TRBJ2-2; D may be TRBD2 (6 bases). The ends were cut back, 2 bases at V and 5 bases at J, with 18 bases in the middle. In germline, CDR1 is LGHNT, CDR2 FRNRAP. There are 17 residues in the CDR3. The CDR3 DNA reads TGTGCTAGTGGTTTGCGTCTTTGGGGACGGGAGACCGGGGAGCTGTTTTTT. Residues: CASGLRLWGRETGELFF.